This TCR beta chain was sequenced in a study of shared T cell receptors in the human thymus. V lost 7 bases, J lost 1 base, and 3 bases stayed unmatched. The CDR3 extends over 14 amino acids. Per the germline V gene, CDR1 is SGDLS and CDR2 is YYNGEE. Clones were read by immunoSEQ multiplex PCR, and TCRdb kept only the in-frame ones, dropping some. The data contain hundreds of thousands of clones, roughly 90% of them singletons. The same data also went into a second study, on human thymus T cells. From that paper: The people who donated were healthy Finnish babies having corrective surgery for congenital heart defects.

V is TRBV9 and J is TRBJ2-2, with 8 bases identical to TRBD1. Sequencing input: thymocytes. The TCR originated in a boy in the first two years of life with a congenital heart defect. The CDR3 protein is CASAGGLNTGELFF. The CDR3 DNA follows: TGTGCCAGCGCAGGGGGCCTGAACACCGGGGAGCTGTTTTTT.